The 11 T cell receptor beta chains reported below all come from one sample, sequenced in a study of identifying expanded T cells in peripheral blood. Sequencing was performed with immunoSEQ multiplex PCR; in TCRdb, only in-frame clones are kept and a portion is missing. The repertoire includes approximately 130,000 clones, approximately 86% of them detected once, and 7% to 10% sits in the top ten. Material for sequencing was blood. The receptor source for this set is a person between 18 and 75 years old in good health.

The chain links TRBV6-5 to TRBJ1-2; D uncertain. Per the germline V gene, CDR1 is MNHEY and CDR2 is SVGAGI. The germline V and J ends were trimmed by 8 bases and 4 bases, with 14 bases remaining between them. This CDR3 has 13 residues. The CDR3 DNA sequence: TGTGCCAGCTTCAGGACGGTGGGCTATGGCTACACCTTC. Translated, it gives CASFRTVGYGYTF.

In DNA form, the CDR3 reads TGTGCCAGCAGCTTGCGGGGACCCAATTTGGGGAACTATGGCTACACCTTC. This sequence encodes CASSLRGPNLGNYGYTF. V usage is TRBV5-4 and J usage is TRBJ1-2; TRBD1 might be the D (5 bases). The CDR3 extends over 17 amino acids. CDR1 is SGHNT, CDR2 YYREEE, per germline (reference sequence). The V end lost 1 base, the J end lost 2 bases, and 18 bases lay between the germline ends.

The chain recombines TRBV7-2 with TRBJ2-7; D is unclear. Trimming removed 3 bases at V and 2 bases at J, with 14 bases between. From germline, CDR1 is SGHTA and CDR2 FQGNSA. The CDR3 spans 15 residues. The CDR3 DNA follows: TGTGCCAGCAGCTTCGTAGGACGAGAGACCTACGAGCAGTACTTC. Protein sequence: CASSFVGRETYEQYF.

This clone was seen once. The gene calls are TRBV9 and TRBJ1-4; TRBD1 is a possible D gene (5 bases). Germline CDR1 is SGDLS and CDR2 is YYNGEE. This CDR3 comprises 14 residues. The V end lost 2 bases, the J end lost 5 bases, and 10 bases lay between the germline ends. The CDR3 coding sequence is TGTGCCAGCAGCGTGGGGGGTGGAAATGAAAAACTGTTTTTT. Protein: CASSVGGGNEKLFF.

V usage is TRBV18 and J usage is TRBJ1-1; D uncertain. This CDR3 has 15 amino acids. V lost 1 base, J lost 3 bases, and 12 bases lay in between. Germline loops: CDR1 KGHSH, CDR2 LQKENI. The CDR3 coding sequence is TGTGCCAGCTCACCACTCCCAGGAGATGACACTGAAGCTTTCTTT. This codes for CASSPLPGDDTEAFF.

CDR3 DNA: TGTGCCAGCAGCTTTCAGAAGGGCGGGGTTGGCGATACGCAGTATTTT. Translated: CASSFQKGGVGDTQYF. The rearrangement uses TRBV7-9 and TRBJ2-3; D possibly corresponds to TRBD2 (6 bases). This CDR3 region has 16 residues. CDR1 SEHNR and CDR2 FQNEAQ come from the germline V gene (reference sequence). Deletions cut 3 bases from V and 6 bases from J, with 19 bases between.

The count of this clone is one. The chain carries TRBV19 and TRBJ2-3; D may be TRBD2 (5 bases). Looked up from germline, CDR1 is LNHDA and CDR2 is SQIVND (reference sequence). The length of the CDR3 is 16 residues. V gave up 3 bases and J gave up 2 bases, with 15 bases separating them. The CDR3: CASSIGRGKATDTQYF. CDR3 in DNA: TGTGCCAGTAGTATTGGTCGGGGAAAAGCCACAGATACGCAGTATTTT.

This clone turned up a few times. The chain employs TRBV2 and TRBJ1-5, with D uncertain. V lost 7 bases to trimming and J lost 1 base, with 8 bases between them. Germline V lookup: CDR1 SNHLY, CDR2 FYNNEI. This CDR3 is 13 amino acids long. The CDR3 protein is CASKGSSNQPQHF. In DNA, the CDR3 is TGTGCCAGCAAGGGTTCCAGCAATCAGCCCCAGCATTTT.

V and J are TRBV7-9 and TRBJ1-1; unclear D gene. The CDR3 length is 14 residues. The germline V gene has CDR1 SEHNR and CDR2 FQNEAQ (reference sequence). Between the trimmed V and J ends, which lost 1 base and 1 base, there was a span of 7 bases. The CDR3 coding sequence is TGTGCCAGCAGCTTAGATCGGGCGAACACTGAAGCTTTCTTT. Translation gives CASSLDRANTEAFF.

This clone was detected only once. The chain recombines TRBV6-1 with TRBJ2-1, with TRBD2 matching over 12 bases. V lost 7 bases, J lost 5 bases, and 6 bases stayed unmatched. The CDR3 is 15 residues long. Germline CDR1 MNHNS, CDR2 SASEGT. In DNA, the CDR3 is TGTGCCAGCACCCAACGACTAGCGGGGGACAATGAGCAGTTCTTC. This gives the protein CASTQRLAGDNEQFF.

J is TRBJ2-7 and V is TRBV5-1; D is possibly TRBD1 (6 bases). V was pared by 0 bases and J by 7 bases, with 20 bases between. Germline CDR1 and CDR2: SGHRS and YFSETQ. The CDR3 totals 16 residues. In nucleotides, the CDR3 is TGCGCCAGCAGCTTGGCCCCCCGACAGGCCGGTAAGGAGCAGTACTTC. Translating gives CASSLAPRQAGKEQYF.